This T cell receptor (beta chain) was captured in a study of PD-1 blockade in mismatch repair-deficient tumors. Study-level background: Enrolled about 2013-2017, patients had progressing, pretreated mismatch repair-deficient cancers of about a dozen types.

Libraries were prepared by immunoSEQ multiplex PCR; TCRdb keeps only in-frame clonotypes and omits some of them. The table shows around 9,000 clones, with more than 70% occurring only once. Study findings and constraints: Tumor-resident clones, often absent from pretreatment blood, expanded after pembrolizumab and then contracted.

In the case of this clone: What it recognizes is unknown.

Mismatch repair deficiency was confirmed in all patients, by PCR or immunohistochemistry. Germline CDR1 and CDR2: SQVTM and ANQGSEA. This CDR3 region has 14 residues. Trimming stripped 6 bases from V and 4 bases from J, with 18 bases between. The TCR was taken from an adult with mismatch repair-deficient cancer. The source was PBMCs, collected about 48 weeks after starting pembrolizumab. The V gene is TRBV29-1, the J gene TRBJ1-1; perhaps TRBD1 as D (5 bases). CDR3 loop: CSVGAGEGGTEAFF. The CDR3 bases are TGCAGCGTCGGAGCGGGGGAGGGCGGCACTGAAGCTTTCTTT.